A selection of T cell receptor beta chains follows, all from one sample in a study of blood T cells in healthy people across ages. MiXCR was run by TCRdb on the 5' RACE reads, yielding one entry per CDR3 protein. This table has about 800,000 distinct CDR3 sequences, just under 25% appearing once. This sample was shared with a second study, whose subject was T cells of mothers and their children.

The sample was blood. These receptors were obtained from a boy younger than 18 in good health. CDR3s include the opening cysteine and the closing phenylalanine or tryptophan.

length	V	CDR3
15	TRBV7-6	CASSGGGRAHYEQYF
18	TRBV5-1	CASSLGLAGGRRTDTQYF
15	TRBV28	CASIPFGGFTDTQYF
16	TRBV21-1	CASSAPWVRAKNIQYF
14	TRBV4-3	CASSQNTGPFGYTF
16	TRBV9	CASSPGSGGAKDTQYF
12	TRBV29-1	CSVVGLGNEAFF
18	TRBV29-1	CSVPPGQGIHYSNQPQHF
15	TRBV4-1	CASSLLAGGVDTQYF
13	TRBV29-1	CSVVWDGHNEQFF
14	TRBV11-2	CASSFGRFTDTQYF
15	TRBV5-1	CASSLGPGANTEAFF
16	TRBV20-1	CSARVRASGIRHEQFF
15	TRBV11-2	CASSLRLVVGYEQYF
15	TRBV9	CASSPQWLGNSPLHF
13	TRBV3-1	CASSQDLTYEQFF
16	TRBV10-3	CAVSEVPLGNTGELFF
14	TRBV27	CASTPRAGVETQYF
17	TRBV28	CASSSGPRGYNPDTQYF
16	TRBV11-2	CAGSLHWAGANYEQYF
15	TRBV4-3	CASSRDTTPYTEAFF
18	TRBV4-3	CASSQRPTGDPSGNTIYF
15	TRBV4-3	CASSQDRDREETQYF
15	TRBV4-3	CASSPWGQGESEAFF
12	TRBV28	CASGPYGTGAFF
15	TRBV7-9	CASSLRGPGAYEQYF
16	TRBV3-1	CASSQPQDMAKNIQYF
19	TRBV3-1	CASSQVLPSGGAHYNEQFF
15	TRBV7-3	CASSLKGFDTGELFF
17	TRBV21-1	CASSKVMTGDFTDTQYF
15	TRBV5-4	CASSFPGQGADTQYF
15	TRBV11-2	CASSSDLERTDTQYF
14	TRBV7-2	CASTESGNQETQYF
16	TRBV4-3	CASSQQWGAYNSPLHF
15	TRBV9	CASSVSPGGGYEQYF
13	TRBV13	CASSLINVETQYF
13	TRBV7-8	CATGRQAKNIQYF
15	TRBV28	CASSLLKFYQETQYF
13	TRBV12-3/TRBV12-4	CASSSVDSGELFF
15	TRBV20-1	CSAREQGFFSYEQYF
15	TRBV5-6	CASSLVTVINYGYTF
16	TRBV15	CATSEMDSLGMGGYTF
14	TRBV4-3	CASSQGAGTYEQYF
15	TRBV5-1	CASRRAGWREETQYF
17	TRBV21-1	CASSKIRGGASTGELFF
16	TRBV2	CASSEVYKREGETQYF
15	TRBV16	CASSQFTGQGYEQYF
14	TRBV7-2	CASSPHPYQETQYF
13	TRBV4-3	CASSQERDQPQHF
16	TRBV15	CATSRGLQGRGREQYF
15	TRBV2	CASSDRASGWNEQFF
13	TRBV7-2	CASRGEGPYEQYF
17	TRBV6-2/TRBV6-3	CASREDPPVLAKNIQYF
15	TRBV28	CASSPRDRVRVEQYF
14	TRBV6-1	CASSEVGEAYEQYF
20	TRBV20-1	CSARAYGTENDLNTKETQYF